This T cell receptor beta chain derives from a study of cytomegalovirus exposure and HLA in healthy donors. General study results and limits: An observed cluster of highly shared sequence variants was recorded as a likely sequencing artifact. Of the V segments, some could not be distinguished, including TRBV6-2 and TRBV6-3, and were excluded.

In the case of this clone: Its specificity is unknown.

V lost 3 bases, J lost 12 bases, and 4 bases stayed unmatched. The CDR3 sequence is 13 residues long. Germline values: CDR1 SEHNR, CDR2 FQNEAQ (reference sequence). The PCR ran on 60 Vbeta and 13 Jbeta primers. Clones were read by immunoSEQ multiplex PCR, and TCRdb kept only the in-frame ones, dropping some. The repertoire holds 200,000 or so clones, with approximately 83% as singletons. The sequencing sample was made of PBMCs. The genes are TRBV7-9 and TRBJ1-4; 10 nucleotides align to TRBD1. This TCR came from a girl between 5 and 17 years old in good health and CMV-seronegative. CDR3 sequence: CASSLTGGYELFF. The CDR3 DNA sequence: TGTGCCAGCAGCTTGACAGGGGGCTATGAACTGTTTTTT.